A single T cell receptor (beta chain) is shown here with its context. The antigen remains unidentified. Germline CDR1 is LGHNA and CDR2 is YNFKEQ. CDR3 length: 16 amino acids. Trimming left V 0 bases short and J 4 bases short, with 14 bases between. The data were taken from a study of cytomegalovirus exposure and HLA in healthy donors. The PCR used 60 Vbeta and 13 Jbeta primers. Original methodology: Approximately 86 million unique TCR beta chains, 9 million to 12 million shared, were counted in a later analysis. This table comes from immunoSEQ multiplex PCR, and its TCRdb copy is limited to in-frame clones, with some not included. The V and J calls and clone size are taken from that table; D and trimming were inferred from the DNA. The table has under 200,000 clones, around three quarters seen once; the top ten hold 1.5% to 1.7%. The study, taken as a whole, reports: The listing of roughly 160 TCR beta chains classed them as cytomegalovirus-associated.

This TCR came from a man aged 35 to 55 in good health and CMV-seronegative. Source material: PBMCs. The genes are TRBV4-2 and TRBJ2-3, with D maybe TRBD2 (6 bases). The CDR3 sequence is CASSQDLGGEADTQYF. CDR3 DNA: TGTGCCAGCAGCCAAGATCTGGGGGGAGAAGCAGATACGCAGTATTTT.